A selection of T cell receptor beta chains follows, all from one sample in a study of T cell changes during pregnancy in multiple sclerosis. TCRdb keeps only in-frame clones here, not all; method: immunoSEQ multiplex PCR. The sample includes around 23,000 clones, 90% of them seen just once. Source: CD8+ T cells from peripheral blood mononuclear cells, taken in the third trimester of pregnancy. All receptors derive from a female donor in good health, enrolled as a control in a pregnancy study. Both conserved end residues are part of each CDR3. A D gene is named only where the DNA matches it firmly. Size tells how often a clone was seen (once, few, many) or the class of an expanded clone, and some rows leave it out.

size: .
J: TRBJ2-7
D: .
V: TRBV14
CDR3: CASSQGPAGAPLKDSYEQYF
DNA: TGTGCCAGCAGCCAAGGCCCGGCGGGGGCCCCCTTAAAAGACTCCTACGAGCAGTACTTC

size: .
J: TRBJ2-7
D: TRBD1
V: TRBV19
CDR3: CASRSRDRPYEQYF
DNA: TGTGCCAGTAGAAGCCGGGACAGACCCTACGAGCAGTACTTC

size: .
J: TRBJ2-1
D: .
V: TRBV6-5
CDR3: CASRLGQVTYNEQFF
DNA: TGTGCCAGCAGGCTTGGGCAGGTCACTTACAATGAGCAGTTCTTC

size: .
J: TRBJ1-5
D: TRBD1
V: TRBV2
CDR3: CARRTGGTNQPQHF
DNA: TGTGCCAGAAGGACAGGGGGGACCAATCAGCCCCAGCATTTT

size: once
J: TRBJ2-5
D: .
V: TRBV2
CDR3: CASSPTAYQETQYF
DNA: TGTGCCAGCAGTCCGACAGCGTACCAAGAGACCCAGTACTTC

size: .
J: TRBJ1-2
D: .
V: TRBV5-1
CDR3: CASSPNQGRGYGYTF
DNA: TGCGCCAGCAGCCCCAATCAGGGAAGAGGCTATGGCTACACCTTC

size: .
J: TRBJ1-2
D: .
V: TRBV6-6
CDR3: CASSYSSGLAYGYTF
DNA: TGTGCCAGCAGTTACTCGTCAGGTCTAGCCTATGGCTACACCTTC

size: .
J: TRBJ2-1
D: TRBD1
V: TRBV7-8
CDR3: CASSYTQGIWINEQFF
DNA: TGTGCCAGCAGCTACACACAGGGGATATGGATCAATGAGCAGTTCTTC

size: .
J: TRBJ1-3
D: TRBD1
V: TRBV28
CDR3: CASSLAYDRADAGNTIYF
DNA: TGTGCCAGCAGTTTGGCCTACGACAGGGCGGACGCTGGAAACACCATATATTTT

size: .
J: TRBJ2-1
D: .
V: TRBV2
CDR3: CASSWDTTHNEQFF
DNA: TGTGCCAGCAGCTGGGACACCACCCACAATGAGCAGTTCTTC